These 6 T cell receptor beta chains were sequenced from one sample in a study of post-analysis software for immune sequencing data. Antigens for these TCRs are unknown. cDNA libraries for TCR beta contained unique molecular identifiers. TCRdb analysed the PCR reads with MiXCR anew, one entry per CDR3 protein. Of 800,000 to 950,000 distinct CDR3 sequences listed, approximately 57% were seen once; the top ten hold about 4.5%. Overall study results and limits: Higher frequency in patients than in controls was seen for roughly five TRBV segments, with TRBV5-6, TRBV5-1 and TRBV20-1 among them.

The sample consisted of blood. Receptors were obtained from a girl aged 10 to 17 with multiple sclerosis.

This clonotype has ten or more counts. V is TRBV5-1 and J is TRBJ1-2; D call uncertain. Germline assignment: CDR1 SGHRS and CDR2 YFSETQ. V was cut by 0 bases and J by 0 bases, with 18 bases left in between. The CDR3 loop spans 18 amino acids. CDR3 sequence reads: CASSLAFESSWPNYGYTF. CDR3 DNA: TGCGCCAGCAGCTTGGCCTTTGAGAGTTCATGGCCTAACTATGGCTACACCTTC.

This clonotype was counted a single time. The chain joins TRBV15 to TRBJ1-4; no clear D gene. Trimming pared 2 bases from V and 7 bases from J, leaving 11 bases between. This CDR3 is 14 amino acids long. CDR1 is LNHNV and CDR2 is YYDKDF in the germline V gene (reference sequence). The CDR3: CATSRRLGGEKLFF. CDR3 sequence (DNA): TGTGCCACCAGCAGAAGATTGGGAGGTGAAAAACTGTTTTTT. The full variable domain, in which reference TRBV15 and TRBJ1-4 provide the parts outside the CDR3, is DAMVIQNPRYQVTQFGKPVTLSCSQTLNHNVMYWYQQKSSQAPKLLFHYYDKDFNNEADTPDNFQSRRPNTSFCFLDIRSPGLGDTAMYLCATSRRLGGEKLFFGSGTQLSVL.

The rearrangement uses TRBV12-3 or TRBV12-4 and TRBJ2-1, with 7 nucleotides matching TRBD1. J lost 7 bases, V lost 6 bases, and 18 bases had no gene match. The CDR3 totals 17 residues. The CDR3 protein is CASRHTRGRGFLNEQFF. The CDR3 nucleotides are TGTGCCAGCAGGCACACCCGGGGCAGGGGGTTTTTGAATGAGCAGTTCTTC.

The CDR3 DNA sequence: TGTGCCAGCAGTTTAAGGCTAGTGGGGCCTAGCACAGATACGCAGTATTTT. This codes for CASSLRLVGPSTDTQYF. The chain is built from TRBV27 and TRBJ2-3; D might be TRBD1 (5 bases). The V and J ends lost 2 bases and 0 bases respectively, with 15 bases between them. The V gene's germline CDR1 is MNHEY and CDR2 SMNVEV (reference sequence). The CDR3 spans 17 residues.

The sample holds a few counts of this clonotype. CDR3 coding DNA: TGCGCCAGCAGCTTGGATTCCAGGGGCCTCGTCTACGAGCAGTACTTC. Translated, it gives CASSLDSRGLVYEQYF. V usage is TRBV5-1 and J usage is TRBJ2-7, with D perhaps matching TRBD1 (6 bases). Germline-derived CDR1 and CDR2 are SGHRS and YFSETQ. The CDR3 is made up of 16 amino acids. The ends were cut back, 0 bases at V and 3 bases at J, with 16 bases in the middle.

This clonotype was detected many times. This chain connects TRBV20-1 to TRBJ2-1; 8 bases are shared with TRBD2. The V and J ends lost 3 bases and 5 bases, in that order; junction bases with no gene match: 9. The CDR3 consists of 15 residues. Germline assignment: CDR1 DFQATT and CDR2 SNEGSKA (reference sequence). CDR3 loop: CSARSERESHNEQFF. CDR3 in DNA: TGCAGTGCTAGGTCGGAGCGGGAGTCCCACAATGAGCAGTTCTTC.